These 8 T cell receptor beta chains came from one sample sequenced in a study of identical twins. TCRdb processed the 5' RACE reads anew with MiXCR; each CDR3 protein has one entry. The sample has some 760,000 distinct CDR3 sequences; roughly 18% are singletons. These data also featured in a second study, about T cells expressing NK-cell markers.

The sample comprised PBMCs. Receptors were obtained from a woman under 30 in good health.

This clonotype has just a few counts. The CDR3 spells CASSSPFTTDTQYF. CDR3 nucleotide sequence: TGTGCCAGCAGTTCGCCGTTCACCACAGATACGCAGTATTTT. This chain joins TRBV12-3 or TRBV12-4 and TRBJ2-3, with D unclear. The CDR3 has 14 residues. Between the trimmed V and J ends, which lost 4 bases and 2 bases, there was a span of 10 bases.

The CDR3 region is CASGGTDTQYF. The CDR3 DNA follows: TGTGCCTCCGGGGGCACAGATACGCAGTATTTT. The chain couples TRBV10-3 to TRBJ2-3, with TRBD2 as a possible D gene (5 bases). Trimming removed 11 bases at V and 1 base at J, with 7 bases between. The germline CDR1 and CDR2 sequences are ENHRY and SYGVKD. This CDR3 has 11 residues.

The chain links TRBV10-3 to TRBJ2-1, with TRBD2 as a possible D gene (5 bases). Trimming stripped 0 bases from V and 5 bases from J, with 11 bases between. The CDR3 has 15 amino acids. Looked up from germline, CDR1 is ENHRY and CDR2 is SYGVKD. The CDR3 spells CAISESRADHNEQFF. Here the CDR3 DNA reads TGTGCCATCAGTGAGTCGAGGGCAGACCACAATGAGCAGTTCTTC.

The CDR3 DNA sequence: TGTGCCAGCAGCCCCCTCGGTTCCACAGGGACCAATTACGACGAGCAGTACTTC. This sequence encodes CASSPLGSTGTNYDEQYF. V usage is TRBV11-2 and J usage is TRBJ2-7; the D gene is possibly TRBD1 (6 bases). CDR3 length: 18 amino acids. Between the trimmed V and J ends, which lost 5 bases and 5 bases, there was a span of 28 bases. Per the germline V gene, CDR1 is SGHAT and CDR2 is FQNNGV.

This clonotype has just a few counts. The chain joins TRBV5-1 to TRBJ2-5; 10 bases are a match to TRBD2. V dropped 4 bases and J dropped 5; count of bases not matched to a gene: 5. The CDR3 has 14 amino acids. Per germline, CDR1 SGHRS and CDR2 YFSETQ. The CDR3 DNA reads as TGCGCCAGCAGCCAGGGACTAGCGAGGGAGACCCAGTACTTC. Protein product: CASSQGLARETQYF.

The sample holds a few counts of this clonotype. The rearrangement joins TRBV7-9 to TRBJ1-1, with D unclear. There are 14 residues in the CDR3. Germline V gene lookup returns CDR1 SEHNR and CDR2 FQNEAQ (reference sequence). V lost 1 base to trimming and J lost 1 base, with 7 bases between them. This chain's CDR3 is CASSLDTQNTEAFF. CDR3 coding DNA: TGTGCCAGCAGCTTAGATACACAGAACACTGAAGCTTTCTTT.

This clonotype was seen at least ten times. The V gene is TRBV6-1, the J gene TRBJ1-3; D is unresolved. Germline V CDR1 and CDR2: MNHNS, SASEGT. The length of the CDR3 is 14 residues. Trimming stripped 6 bases from V and 4 bases from J, with 13 bases between. CDR3 protein: CASSPPGRGNTIYF. The CDR3 DNA is TGTGCCAGCAGCCCCCCGGGAAGAGGAAACACCATATATTTT.

This clonotype was seen many times. The rearrangement uses TRBV7-2 and TRBJ2-3; D uncertain. The CDR3 is 12 amino acids. The germline V and J ends were trimmed by 4 bases and 5 bases, with 7 bases remaining between them. CDR1 is SGHTA and CDR2 is FQGNSA in the germline V gene. The DNA for the CDR3 is TGTGCCAGCAGCTCTCCCCTAGATACGCAGTATTTT. Encoded protein: CASSSPLDTQYF.